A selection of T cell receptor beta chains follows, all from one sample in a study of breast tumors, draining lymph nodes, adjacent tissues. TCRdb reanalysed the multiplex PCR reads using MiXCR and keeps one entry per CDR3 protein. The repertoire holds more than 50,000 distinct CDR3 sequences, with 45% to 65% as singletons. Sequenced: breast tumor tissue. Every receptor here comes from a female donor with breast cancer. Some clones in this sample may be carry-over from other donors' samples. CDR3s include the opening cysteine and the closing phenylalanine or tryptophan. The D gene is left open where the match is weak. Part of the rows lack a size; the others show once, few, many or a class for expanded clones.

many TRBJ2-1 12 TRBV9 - TGTGCCAGCAGCGTATCGGTCAATGAGCAGTTCTTC CASSVSVNEQFF
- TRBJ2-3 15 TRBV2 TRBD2 TGTGCCAGCAGACTTACTAGCGGGGGGGGTGATACGCAGTATTTT CASRLTSGGGDTQYF
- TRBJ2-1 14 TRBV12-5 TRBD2 TGTGCTAGTGGTTTCGGGGGGTCCAAAGGAGAGCAGTTCTTC CASGFGGSKGEQFF
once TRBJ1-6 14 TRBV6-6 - TGTGCCAGCAGTTCGACAAACAGAAATTCACCCCTCCACTTT CASSSTNRNSPLHF
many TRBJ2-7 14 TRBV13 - TGTGCCAGCAGTCGACAGGTAGGGGCCTACGAGCAGTACTTC CASSRQVGAYEQYF
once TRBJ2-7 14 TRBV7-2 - TGTGCCAGCAGACAGGACCAACGATCCTACGAGCAGTACTTC CASRQDQRSYEQYF
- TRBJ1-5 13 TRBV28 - TGTGCCAGCAGGGGGGCGCGAGTTCAGCCCCAGCATTTT CASRGARVQPQHF
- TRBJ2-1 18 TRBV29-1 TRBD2 TGCAGCGTTGACCCTTACCAGACTAGCGGGGGCTCCTACAATGAGCAGTTCTTC CSVDPYQTSGGSYNEQFF
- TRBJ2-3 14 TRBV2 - TGTGCCAGCAGGTTGGACCCGAGGGTCGATGAGCAGTATTTT CASRLDPRVDEQYF
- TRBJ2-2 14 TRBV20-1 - TGCAGTGCTCCCCGGACTGGGCGGAGAGGGGAGCTGTTTTTT CSAPRTGRRGELFF
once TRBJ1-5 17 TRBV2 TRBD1 TGTGCCAGCAGCTGGGACAGGGAAGACTATAGCAATCAGCCCCAGCATTTT CASSWDREDYSNQPQHF
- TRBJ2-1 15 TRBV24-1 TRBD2 TGTGCCACCAGTAGGACTAGCGGGAGAAACAATGAGCAGTTCTTC CATSRTSGRNNEQFF
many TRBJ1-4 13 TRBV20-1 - TGCAGTGCCCCGGGGGGGGGTAGCGAAAAACTGTTTTTT CSAPGGGSEKLFF
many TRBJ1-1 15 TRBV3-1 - TGTGCCAGCAGCCAAGGTACAGCCCAGAACACTGAAGCTTTCTTT CASSQGTAQNTEAFF
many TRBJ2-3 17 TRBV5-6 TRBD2 TGTGCCAGCAGCCGTTGGAGTGGACTAGGGGACACAGATACGCAGTATTTT CASSRWSGLGDTDTQYF
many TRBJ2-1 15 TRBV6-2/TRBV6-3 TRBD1 TGTGCCAGCAGCCCGATTCTAACAGGGGGCAATGAGCAGTTCTTC CASSPILTGGNEQFF
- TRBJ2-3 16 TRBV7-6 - TGTGCCAGCAGCTTAGGGCCGAAGGGGAACAGAGATACGCAGTATTTT CASSLGPKGNRDTQYF
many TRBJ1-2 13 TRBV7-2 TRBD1 TGTGCCAGCAGCTTAGGACAGGGCTATGGCTACACCTTC CASSLGQGYGYTF
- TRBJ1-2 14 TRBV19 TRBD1 TGTGCCAGTAGTCTCCGGGACAGGGGCTATGGCTACACCTTC CASSLRDRGYGYTF
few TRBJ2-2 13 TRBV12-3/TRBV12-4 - TGTGCCAGCGGTGCGGGGACGACCGGGGAGCTGTTTTTT CASGAGTTGELFF
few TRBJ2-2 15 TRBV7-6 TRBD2 TGTGCCAGCAGCTCACTAGCGCAGAACACCGGGGAGCTGTTTTTT CASSSLAQNTGELFF
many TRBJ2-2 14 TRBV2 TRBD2 TGTGCCAGCAGTCTAGCGGGGGACACCGGGGAGCTGTTTTTT CASSLAGDTGELFF
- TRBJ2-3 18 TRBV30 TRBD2 TGTGCCTGGAGAGGGTGGGGAACTAGCGGGTATAGCACAGATACGCAGTATTTT CAWRGWGTSGYSTDTQYF
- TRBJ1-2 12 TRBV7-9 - TGTGCCACCGGGACCTACGGCTATGGCTACACCTTC CATGTYGYGYTF
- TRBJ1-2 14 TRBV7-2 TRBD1 TGTGCCAGCAGCTCCCGGACAGGGGGAAGCGGCTACACCTTC CASSSRTGGSGYTF
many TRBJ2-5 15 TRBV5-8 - TGTGCCAGCAGCCCACCCCCAGGGGAAGAAGAGACCCAGTACTTC CASSPPPGEEETQYF